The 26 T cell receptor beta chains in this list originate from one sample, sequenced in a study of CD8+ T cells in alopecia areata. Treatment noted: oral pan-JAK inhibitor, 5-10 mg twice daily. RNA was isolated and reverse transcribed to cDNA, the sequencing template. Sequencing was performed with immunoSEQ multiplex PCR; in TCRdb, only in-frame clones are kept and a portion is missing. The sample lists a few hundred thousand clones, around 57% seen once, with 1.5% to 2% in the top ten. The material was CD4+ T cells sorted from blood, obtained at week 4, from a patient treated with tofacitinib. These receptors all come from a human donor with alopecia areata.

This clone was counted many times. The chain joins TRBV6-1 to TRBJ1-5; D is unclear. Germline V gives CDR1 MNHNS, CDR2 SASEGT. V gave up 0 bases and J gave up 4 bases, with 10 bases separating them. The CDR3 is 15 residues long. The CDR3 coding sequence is TGTGCCAGCAGTGAAGCGGGCCAGCAAAATCAGCCCCAGCATTTT. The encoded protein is CASSEAGQQNQPQHF.

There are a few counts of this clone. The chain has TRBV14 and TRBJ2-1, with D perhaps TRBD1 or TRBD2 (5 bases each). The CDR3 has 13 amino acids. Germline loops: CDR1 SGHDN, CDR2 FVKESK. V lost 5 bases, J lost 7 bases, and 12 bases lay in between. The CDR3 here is CASSGGDRNEQFF. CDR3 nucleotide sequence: TGTGCCAGCAGCGGGGGTGATAGGAATGAGCAGTTCTTC.

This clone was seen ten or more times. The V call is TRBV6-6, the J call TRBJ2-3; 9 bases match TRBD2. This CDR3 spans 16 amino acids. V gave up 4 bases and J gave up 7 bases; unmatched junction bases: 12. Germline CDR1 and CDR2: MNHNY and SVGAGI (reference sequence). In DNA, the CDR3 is TGTGCCAGCAGTTCCTCGGGACTAGCCACTACGCATACGCAGTATTTT. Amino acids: CASSSSGLATTHTQYF.

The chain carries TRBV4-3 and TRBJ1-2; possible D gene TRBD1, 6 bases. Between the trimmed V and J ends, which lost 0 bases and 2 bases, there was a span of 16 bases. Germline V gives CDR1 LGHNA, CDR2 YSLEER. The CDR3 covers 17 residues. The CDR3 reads CASSQDATGAQNYGYTF. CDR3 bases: TGCGCCAGCAGCCAAGACGCGACAGGCGCTCAAAACTATGGCTACACCTTC.

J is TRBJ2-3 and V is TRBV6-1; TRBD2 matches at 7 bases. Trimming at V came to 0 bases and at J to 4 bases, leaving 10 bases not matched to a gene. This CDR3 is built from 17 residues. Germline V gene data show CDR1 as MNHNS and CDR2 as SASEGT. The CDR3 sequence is CASSEAAAAGISDTQYF. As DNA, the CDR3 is TGTGCCAGCAGTGAAGCGGCGGCAGCGGGGATATCAGATACGCAGTATTTT.

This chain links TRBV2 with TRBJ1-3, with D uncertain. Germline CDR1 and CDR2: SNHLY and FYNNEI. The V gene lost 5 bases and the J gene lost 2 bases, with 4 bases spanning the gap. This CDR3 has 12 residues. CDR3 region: CASSPAGNTIYF. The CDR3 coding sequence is TGTGCCAGCAGTCCAGCTGGAAACACCATATATTTT.

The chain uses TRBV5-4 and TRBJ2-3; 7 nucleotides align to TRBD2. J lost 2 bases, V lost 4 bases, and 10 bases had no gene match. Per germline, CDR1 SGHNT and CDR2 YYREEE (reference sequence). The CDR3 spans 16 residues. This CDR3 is CASSPLPGGTTDTQYF. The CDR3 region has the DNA TGTGCCAGCAGCCCCCTACCGGGGGGAACCACAGATACGCAGTATTTT.

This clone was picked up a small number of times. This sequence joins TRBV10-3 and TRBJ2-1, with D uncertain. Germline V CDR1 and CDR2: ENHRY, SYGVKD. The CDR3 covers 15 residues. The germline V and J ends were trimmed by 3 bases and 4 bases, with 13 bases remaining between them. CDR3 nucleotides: TGTGCCATCAGTGATTCCGTAGGCCAGTACAATGAGCAGTTCTTC. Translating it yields CAISDSVGQYNEQFF.

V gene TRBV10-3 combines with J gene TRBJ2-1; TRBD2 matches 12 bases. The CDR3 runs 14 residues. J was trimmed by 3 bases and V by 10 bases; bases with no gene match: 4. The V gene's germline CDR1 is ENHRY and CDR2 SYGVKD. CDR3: CATGLAGNYNEQFF. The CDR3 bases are TGTGCCACTGGACTAGCGGGGAACTACAATGAGCAGTTCTTC.

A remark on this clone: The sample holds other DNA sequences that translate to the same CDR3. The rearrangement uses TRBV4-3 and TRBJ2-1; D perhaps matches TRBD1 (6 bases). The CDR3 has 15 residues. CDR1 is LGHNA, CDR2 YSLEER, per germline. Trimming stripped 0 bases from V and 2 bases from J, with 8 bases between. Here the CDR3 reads CASSQDQGTYNEQFF. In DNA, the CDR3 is TGCGCCAGCAGCCAAGATCAGGGGACCTACAATGAGCAGTTCTTC.

The CDR3, as DNA: TGTGCCAGCAGAGGGGACAACTATAATTCACCCCTCCACTTT. Translating gives CASRGDNYNSPLHF. V is TRBV9 and J is TRBJ1-6; TRBD1 is a possible D gene (6 bases). The CDR3 spans 14 residues. CDR1 SGDLS and CDR2 YYNGEE come from the germline V gene. Trimming cost V 5 bases and J 3 bases, with 9 bases left between them. The variable domain in full, with the rest retrieved from reference TRBV9 and TRBJ1-6, is DSGVTQTPKHLITATGQRVTLRCSPRSGDLSVYWYQQSLDQGLQFLIQYYNGEERAKGNILERFSAQQFPDLHSELNLSSLELGDSALYFCASRGDNYNSPLHFGNGTRLTVT.

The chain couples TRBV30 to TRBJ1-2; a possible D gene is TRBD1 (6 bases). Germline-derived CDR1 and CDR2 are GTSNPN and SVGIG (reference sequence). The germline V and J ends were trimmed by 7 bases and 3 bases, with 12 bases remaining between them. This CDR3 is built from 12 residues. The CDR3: CASGDPHYGYTF. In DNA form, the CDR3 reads TGTGCCTCAGGGGACCCCCACTATGGCTACACCTTC.

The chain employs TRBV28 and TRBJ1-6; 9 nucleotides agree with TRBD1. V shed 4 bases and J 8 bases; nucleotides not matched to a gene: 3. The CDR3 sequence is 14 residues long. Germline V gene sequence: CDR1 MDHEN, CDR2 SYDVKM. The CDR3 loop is CASSSGQGYSPLHF. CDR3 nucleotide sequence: TGTGCCAGCAGTTCGGGACAGGGTTATTCACCCCTCCACTTT.

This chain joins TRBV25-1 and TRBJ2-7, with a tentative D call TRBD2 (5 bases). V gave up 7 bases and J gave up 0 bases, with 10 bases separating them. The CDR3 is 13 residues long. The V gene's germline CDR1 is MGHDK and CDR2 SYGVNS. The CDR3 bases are TGTGCCAGCAAGGGAGAGAACTCCTACGAGCAGTACTTC. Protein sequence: CASKGENSYEQYF.

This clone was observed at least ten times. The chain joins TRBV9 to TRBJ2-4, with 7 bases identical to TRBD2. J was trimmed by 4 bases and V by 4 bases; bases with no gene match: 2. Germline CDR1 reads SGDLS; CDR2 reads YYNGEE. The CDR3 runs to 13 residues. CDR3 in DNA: TGTGCCAGCAGCAAAGCGGGGAAAAACATTCAGTACTTC. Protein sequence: CASSKAGKNIQYF.

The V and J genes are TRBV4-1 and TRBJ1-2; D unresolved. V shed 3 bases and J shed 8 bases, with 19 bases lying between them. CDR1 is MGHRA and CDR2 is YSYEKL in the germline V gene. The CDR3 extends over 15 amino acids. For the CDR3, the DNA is TGCGCCAGCAGCCAGAACGAGGTGCCAATTTGGGGCTACACCTTC. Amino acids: CASSQNEVPIWGYTF.

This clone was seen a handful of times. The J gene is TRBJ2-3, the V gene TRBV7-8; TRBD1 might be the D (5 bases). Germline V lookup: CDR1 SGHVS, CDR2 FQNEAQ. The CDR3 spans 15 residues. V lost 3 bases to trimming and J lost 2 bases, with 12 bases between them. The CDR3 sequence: CASSLGTGTTDTQYF. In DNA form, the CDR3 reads TGTGCCAGCAGCTTGGGTACAGGCACCACAGATACGCAGTATTTT.

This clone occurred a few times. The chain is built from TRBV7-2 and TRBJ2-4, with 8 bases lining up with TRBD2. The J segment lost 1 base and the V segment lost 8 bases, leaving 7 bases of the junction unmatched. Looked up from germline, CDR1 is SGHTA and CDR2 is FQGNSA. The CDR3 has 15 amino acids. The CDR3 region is CASGIAGPAKNIQYF. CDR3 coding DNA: TGTGCCAGCGGCATAGCGGGACCGGCCAAAAACATTCAGTACTTC. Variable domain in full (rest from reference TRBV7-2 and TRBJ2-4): GAGVSQSPSNKVTEKGKDVELRCDPISGHTALYWYRQSLGQGLEFLIYFQGNSAPDKSGLPSDRFSAERTGGSVSTLTIQRTQQEDSAVYLCASGIAGPAKNIQYFGAGTRLSVL.

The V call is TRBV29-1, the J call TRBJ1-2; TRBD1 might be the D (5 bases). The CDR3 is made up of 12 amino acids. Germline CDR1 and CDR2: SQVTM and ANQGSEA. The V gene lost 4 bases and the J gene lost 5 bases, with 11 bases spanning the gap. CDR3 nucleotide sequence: TGCAGCGTTGCCGGGACGCAGTATGGCTACACCTTC. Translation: CSVAGTQYGYTF.

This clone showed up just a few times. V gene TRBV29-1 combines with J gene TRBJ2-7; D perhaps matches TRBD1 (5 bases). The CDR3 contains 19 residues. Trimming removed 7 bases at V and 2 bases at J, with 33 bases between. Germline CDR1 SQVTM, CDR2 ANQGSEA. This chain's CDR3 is CSATGRPARQPGQTYEQYF. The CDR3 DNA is TGCAGCGCAACCGGACGCCCGGCCCGGCAGCCCGGACAAACCTACGAGCAGTACTTC.

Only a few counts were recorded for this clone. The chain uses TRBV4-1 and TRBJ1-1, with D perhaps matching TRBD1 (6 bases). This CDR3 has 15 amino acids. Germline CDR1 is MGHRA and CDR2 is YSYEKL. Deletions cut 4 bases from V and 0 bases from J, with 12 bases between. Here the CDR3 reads CASSRPQGMNTEAFF. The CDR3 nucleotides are TGCGCCAGCAGCCGCCCACAGGGCATGAACACTGAAGCTTTCTTT.

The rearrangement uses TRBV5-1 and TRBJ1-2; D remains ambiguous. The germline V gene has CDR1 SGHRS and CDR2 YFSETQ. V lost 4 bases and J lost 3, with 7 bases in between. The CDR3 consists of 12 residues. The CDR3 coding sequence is TGCGCCAGCAGCAGGACGGACTATGGCTACACCTTC. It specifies CASSRTDYGYTF.

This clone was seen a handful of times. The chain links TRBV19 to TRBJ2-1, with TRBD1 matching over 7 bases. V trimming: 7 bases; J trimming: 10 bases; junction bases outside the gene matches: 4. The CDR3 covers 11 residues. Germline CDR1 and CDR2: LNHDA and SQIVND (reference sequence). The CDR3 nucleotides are TGTGCCAGTACTAAGGACAGGGAGCAGTTCTTC. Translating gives CASTKDREQFF.

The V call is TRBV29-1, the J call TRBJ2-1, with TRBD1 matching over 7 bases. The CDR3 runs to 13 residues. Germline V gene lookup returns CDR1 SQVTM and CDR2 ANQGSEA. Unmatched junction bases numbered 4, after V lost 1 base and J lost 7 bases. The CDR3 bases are TGCAGCGTTGAAGGGGCGACAGGGAATGAGCAGTTCTTC. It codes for CSVEGATGNEQFF.

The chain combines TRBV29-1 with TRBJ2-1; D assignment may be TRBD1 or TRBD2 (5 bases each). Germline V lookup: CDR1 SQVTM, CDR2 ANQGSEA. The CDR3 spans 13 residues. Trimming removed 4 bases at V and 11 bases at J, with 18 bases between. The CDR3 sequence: CSVVPGGEDKQFF. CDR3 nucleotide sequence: TGCAGCGTTGTGCCTGGGGGAGAGGATAAGCAGTTCTTC.

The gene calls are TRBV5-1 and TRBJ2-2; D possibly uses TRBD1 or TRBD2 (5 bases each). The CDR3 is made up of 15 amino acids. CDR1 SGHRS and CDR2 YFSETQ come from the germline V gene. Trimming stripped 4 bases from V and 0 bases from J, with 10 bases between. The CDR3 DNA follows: TGCGCCAGCAGCCCCGGGGCCACGAACACCGGGGAGCTGTTTTTT. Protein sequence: CASSPGATNTGELFF.